This entry lists 13 T cell receptor beta chains sequenced from one sample in a study of post-analysis software for immune sequencing data. Their antigens are not known. Broader study findings: Higher frequency in patients than in controls was seen for several TRBV segments, with TRBV5-6, TRBV5-1 and TRBV20-1 among them.

Unique molecular identifiers were carried by the TCR beta cDNA libraries. Using its own MiXCR run on the PCR reads, TCRdb lists one record per CDR3 protein. This table holds 500,000 to 600,000 distinct CDR3 sequences, 40% to 50% found once. Sequencing was carried out using blood. These receptors were obtained from a girl aged 10 to 17 with multiple sclerosis.

J is TRBJ2-4 and V is TRBV11-2; tentatively, D is TRBD1 (6 bases). The germline CDR1 and CDR2 sequences are SGHAT and FQNNGV. The CDR3 loop spans 15 amino acids. The V gene lost 0 bases and the J gene lost 6 bases, with 12 bases spanning the gap. In DNA, the CDR3 is TGTGCCAGCAGCTTAGAGGCAGGGGAAAGAAACATTCAGTACTTC. Protein sequence: CASSLEAGERNIQYF.

This clonotype was seen more than once but under ten times. The CDR3 DNA follows: TGTGCCAGCACCCTCCTGGAGGGAGATAGCACAGATACGCAGTATTTT. This sequence encodes CASTLLEGDSTDTQYF. The chain has TRBV27 and TRBJ2-3; weak D call: TRBD2 (6 bases). Germline values: CDR1 MNHEY, CDR2 SMNVEV (reference sequence). The CDR3 has 16 residues. Trimming took 7 bases from V and 0 from J, leaving 17 bases between them.

This clonotype was seen more than once but under ten times. The chain couples TRBV12-3 or TRBV12-4 to TRBJ1-6, with D hard to call. The CDR3 extends over 15 amino acids. Trimming took off 3 bases at V and 11 bases at J, with 17 bases between the two ends. CDR3 sequence (DNA): TGTGCCAGCAGTTTTCACGGATTAAGTCCTCCACCCCTCCACTTT. Its translation: CASSFHGLSPPPLHF.

V gene TRBV5-1 combines with J gene TRBJ1-1; the D gene is possibly TRBD1 (6 bases). The CDR3 is 13 amino acids. Trimming took 2 bases from V and 5 from J, leaving 10 bases between them. CDR1 SGHRS and CDR2 YFSETQ come from the germline V gene. The CDR3 here is CASSFEGVTEAFF. In nucleotides, the CDR3 is TGCGCCAGCAGCTTCGAGGGGGTGACTGAAGCTTTCTTT.

The rearrangement links TRBV29-1 to TRBJ2-7, with a weak D call TRBD1 (6 bases). Trimming stripped 6 bases from V and 7 bases from J, with 13 bases between. Germline CDR1 is SQVTM and CDR2 is ANQGSEA. The CDR3 extends over 11 amino acids. In DNA form, the CDR3 reads TGCAGCGTCCGGGCAGGGGAAGAGCAGTACTTC. It translates to CSVRAGEEQYF.

In its sample, this clonotype was seen many times. The V and J genes are TRBV12-3 or TRBV12-4 and TRBJ2-3; 9 nucleotides agree with TRBD2. J gave up 0 bases and V 11 bases, and 9 bases lay outside the gene matches. The CDR3 contains 15 residues. CDR3: CAGSSGASSTDTQYF. CDR3 DNA sequence: TGTGCCGGGTCTAGCGGGGCTTCTAGCACAGATACGCAGTATTTT.

This chain uses TRBV12-3 or TRBV12-4 with TRBJ1-2; D may be TRBD1 (5 bases). The V gene lost 6 bases and the J gene lost 3 bases, with 11 bases spanning the gap. There are 13 residues in the CDR3. The CDR3 reads CASRQGRDYGYTF. CDR3 sequence (DNA): TGTGCCAGCAGGCAGGGTAGAGACTATGGCTACACCTTC.

J is TRBJ2-1 and V is TRBV12-3 or TRBV12-4; possibly TRBD1 or TRBD2 for D (6 bases each). CDR3 length: 14 residues. V gave up 6 bases and J gave up 3 bases, with 12 bases separating them. The CDR3 is CASSQEGGYNEQFF. In nucleotides, the CDR3 is TGTGCCAGCAGCCAGGAGGGGGGCTACAATGAGCAGTTCTTC.

The chain employs TRBV7-9 and TRBJ2-1, with 15 bases lining up with TRBD2. The CDR3 sequence is 18 residues long. Per the germline V gene, CDR1 is SEHNR and CDR2 is FQNEAQ (reference sequence). V shed 5 bases and J 0 bases; nucleotides not matched to a gene: 5. The CDR3 DNA follows: TGTGCCAGCAGCCGGACTAGCGGGGGGGGGAGCTCCTACAATGAGCAGTTCTTC. Its protein product is CASSRTSGGGSSYNEQFF.

This clonotype was counted a few times. The gene calls are TRBV9 and TRBJ2-5; TRBD2 matches at 9 bases. The CDR3 sequence is 17 residues long. Germline assignment: CDR1 SGDLS and CDR2 YYNGEE. J gave up 3 bases and V 0 bases, and 9 bases lay outside the gene matches. This chain's CDR3 is CASSVGQSGGSKETQYF. The DNA for the CDR3 is TGTGCCAGCAGCGTAGGGCAGAGCGGGGGGTCAAAAGAGACCCAGTACTTC.

The rearrangement joins TRBV10-3 to TRBJ2-6, with D unresolved. The CDR3 runs to 13 residues. From germline, CDR1 is ENHRY and CDR2 SYGVKD. V lost 7 bases and J lost 0, with 4 bases in between. The CDR3 region has the DNA TGTGCCATCACGGGCTCTGGGGCCAACGTCCTGACTTTC. It translates to CAITGSGANVLTF.

CDR3 sequence: CASSRGSYNSPLHF. The CDR3 DNA is TGTGCCAGCAGCCGTGGGAGCTATAATTCACCCCTCCACTTT. The chain couples TRBV7-2 to TRBJ1-6, with no clear D. Germline V CDR1 and CDR2: SGHTA, FQGNSA. V shed 5 bases and J shed 3 bases, with 8 bases lying between them. CDR3 length equals 14 residues.

This chain links TRBV12-3 or TRBV12-4 with TRBJ1-5; 10 nucleotides match TRBD1. The CDR3 covers 15 residues. With V trimmed by 5 bases and J by 5 bases, 6 bases remained unmatched. The CDR3, as DNA: TGTGCCAGCAGTCCAGGGACAGGGGCGGATCAGCCCCAGCATTTT. Translating it yields CASSPGTGADQPQHF.